These T cell receptor beta chains were read from a single sample in a study of OX40 agonist ivuxolimab in advanced cancers. TCRdb keeps only in-frame clones here, not all; method: immunoSEQ multiplex PCR. The table has fewer than 75,000 clones, roughly 87% seen once; the top ten hold under 3.5%. The starting material was CD4+ or CD8+ T cells sorted from blood, obtained in a trial of the OX40 agonist ivuxolimab. The receptor set was obtained from an adult with an advanced solid tumor such as melanoma, head and neck, liver or kidney cancer. CDR3s include the opening cysteine and the closing phenylalanine or tryptophan. Each record gives: clone size, D gene, V gene, CDR3 length, J gene, CDR3 DNA, CDR3 protein. The D gene is left open where the match is weak. A clone size is listed for some rows: how often the clone was seen (once, few, many), or a class if it is expanded.

.	TRBD2	TRBV5-8	16	TRBJ2-1	TGTGCCAGCAGCGAATATAGCGGGAGGGCCAAGGATGAGCAGTTCTTC	CASSEYSGRAKDEQFF
.	.	TRBV28	13	TRBJ2-7	TGTGCCAGCAGTTCAAGTTGGCCCTACGAGCAGTACTTC	CASSSSWPYEQYF
.	.	TRBV21-1	16	TRBJ1-1	TGTGCCAGCAGCAAAAGACGAGCTGACAAGAACACTGAAGCTTTCTTT	CASSKRRADKNTEAFF
.	TRBD1	TRBV4-3	17	TRBJ2-3	TGCGCCAGCAGCCCTCAGGGGGCGGGGTATAGCACAGATACGCAGTATTTT	CASSPQGAGYSTDTQYF
.	.	TRBV19	12	TRBJ1-3	TGTGCCACCTCAAGTCTTGGAAACACCATATATTTT	CATSSLGNTIYF
.	TRBD2	TRBV7-3	17	TRBJ2-1	TGTGCCAGCAGCTTGGGGACTAGCGGGAAGAACCCCAATGAGCAGTTCTTC	CASSLGTSGKNPNEQFF
.	.	TRBV10-1	13	TRBJ1-1	TGCGCCAGCAGCCCCGGGACGAACACTGAAGCTTTCTTT	CASSPGTNTEAFF
.	TRBD1	TRBV5-1	14	TRBJ2-5	TGCGCCAGCAGCACGGGACAGGGTCTAGAGACCCAGTACTTC	CASSTGQGLETQYF
.	.	TRBV10-2	14	TRBJ2-7	TGCGCCAGCCAAACCCAGAGTAGCTCCTACGAGCAGTACTTC	CASQTQSSSYEQYF
.	.	TRBV6-6	14	TRBJ2-5	TGTGCCAGCAGTTACTCCGGGTCCCAAGAGACCCAGTACTTC	CASSYSGSQETQYF
.	TRBD1	TRBV13	16	TRBJ1-1	TGTGCCAGCAGCCGCGGGGGGGGACAGATGAACACTGAAGCTTTCTTT	CASSRGGGQMNTEAFF
.	.	TRBV7-9	17	TRBJ2-3	TGTGCCAGCAGCCGCGGTCACGGGGCGCCGAATGTGGATACGCAGTATTTT	CASSRGHGAPNVDTQYF
.	.	TRBV7-6	14	TRBJ2-3	TGTGCCAGCAGCACCCGACTAGACCCAGATACGCAGTATTTT	CASSTRLDPDTQYF
.	TRBD2	TRBV7-7	20	TRBJ2-1	TGTGCTAGCAGCTTAGATCCGGGACAGCAACTAGCGGGTAAATACAATGAGCAGTTCTTC	CASSLDPGQQLAGKYNEQFF
.	.	TRBV28	14	TRBJ1-1	TGTGCCAGCAGTCCTACTGGGACCGGGACTGAAGCTTTCTTT	CASSPTGTGTEAFF
.	.	TRBV19	13	TRBJ1-5	TGTGCCAGTAGTATAGAGAGTCAGCAGCCCCAGCATTTT	CASSIESQQPQHF
.	.	TRBV18	14	TRBJ1-1	TGTGCCAGCTCACAACAGGACGTTGCCACTGAAGCTTTCTTT	CASSQQDVATEAFF
.	.	TRBV2	14	TRBJ1-1	TGTGCCAGCAGTGTGGACGGAATGAACACTGAAGCTTTCTTT	CASSVDGMNTEAFF
.	.	TRBV29-1	14	TRBJ2-7	TGCAGCGTTCGTTCCGGGAGCCTTAATGGCGAGCAGTACTTC	CSVRSGSLNGEQYF
.	TRBD2	TRBV19	14	TRBJ2-1	TGTGCCAGTAGTCAAGGACTAGCGGGACCTGAGCAGTTCTTC	CASSQGLAGPEQFF
.	.	TRBV30	13	TRBJ2-7	TGTGCCTGGAGTAAAACAGTACTCTACGAGCAGTACTTC	CAWSKTVLYEQYF
.	TRBD1	TRBV14	15	TRBJ1-2	TGTGCCAGCAGCCAAGCCGGGACAGGGGGCATCGGCTACACCTTC	CASSQAGTGGIGYTF
once	TRBD2	TRBV5-1	16	TRBJ2-3	TGCGCCAGCAGCTTGGTGCTAGCGGGAGGGCCAGGTACGCAGTATTTT	CASSLVLAGGPGTQYF
.	.	TRBV5-4	13	TRBJ2-2	TGTGCCAGCAGCTTGGTAAACACCGGGGAGCTGTTTTTT	CASSLVNTGELFF
.	TRBD2	TRBV7-9	14	TRBJ2-5	TGTGCCAGCAGCATAGCGGGAGTCCAAGAGACCCAGTACTTC	CASSIAGVQETQYF
.	TRBD1	TRBV7-6	14	TRBJ1-4	TGTGCCAGCACCACAACAGGGGGATCTCTCAAACTGTTTTTT	CASTTTGGSLKLFF
.	.	TRBV5-4	14	TRBJ1-1	TGTGCCAGCAGCTTGCGCAGGAGGGACACTGAAGCTTTCTTT	CASSLRRRDTEAFF